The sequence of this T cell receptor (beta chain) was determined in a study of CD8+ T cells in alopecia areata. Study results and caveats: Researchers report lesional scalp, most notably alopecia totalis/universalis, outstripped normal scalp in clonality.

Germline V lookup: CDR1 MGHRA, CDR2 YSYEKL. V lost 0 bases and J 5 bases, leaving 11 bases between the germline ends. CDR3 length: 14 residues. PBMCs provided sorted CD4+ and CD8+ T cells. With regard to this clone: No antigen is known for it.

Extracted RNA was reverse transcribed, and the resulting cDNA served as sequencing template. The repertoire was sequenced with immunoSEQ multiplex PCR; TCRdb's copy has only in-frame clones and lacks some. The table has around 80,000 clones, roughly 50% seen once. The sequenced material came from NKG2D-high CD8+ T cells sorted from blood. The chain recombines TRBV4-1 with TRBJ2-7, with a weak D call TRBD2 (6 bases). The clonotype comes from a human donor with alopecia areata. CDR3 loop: CASSQEEGGNEQYF. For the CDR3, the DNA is TGCGCCAGCAGCCAAGAGGAGGGCGGCAACGAGCAGTACTTC.